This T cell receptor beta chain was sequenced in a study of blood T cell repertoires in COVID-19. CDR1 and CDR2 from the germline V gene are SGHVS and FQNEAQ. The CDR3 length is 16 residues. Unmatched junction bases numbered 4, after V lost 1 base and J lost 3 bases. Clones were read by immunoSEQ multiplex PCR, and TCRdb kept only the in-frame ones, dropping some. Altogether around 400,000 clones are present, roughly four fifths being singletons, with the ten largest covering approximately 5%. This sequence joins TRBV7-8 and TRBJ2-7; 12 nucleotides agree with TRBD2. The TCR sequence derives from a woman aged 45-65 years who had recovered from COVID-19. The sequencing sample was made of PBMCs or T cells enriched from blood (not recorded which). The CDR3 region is CASSLDSLAGGYEQYF. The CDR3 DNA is TGTGCCAGCAGCTTAGATTCACTAGCGGGGGGCTACGAGCAGTACTTC.